Below, 19 T cell receptor beta chains from the same sample are listed, as sequenced in a study of blood T cell repertoires in COVID-19. Only in-frame clones appear in the TCRdb table, and some are missing; sequencing was by immunoSEQ multiplex PCR. The profile covers around 130,000 clones, with approximately 83% appearing a single time and 15% to 20% taken by the ten largest. The material sequenced was peripheral blood. The origin of the receptors is a woman in her forties or fifties who had recovered from COVID-19.

This clone was detected only a few times. Here the CDR3 DNA reads TGCGCCAGCAGAGGAGGGACAGATAGCAATCAGCCCCAGCATTTT. Protein sequence: CASRGGTDSNQPQHF. V and J are TRBV5-1 and TRBJ1-5; TRBD1 aligns across 7 bases. V trimming: 5 bases; J trimming: 0 bases; junction bases outside the gene matches: 5. This CDR3 has 15 residues. Germline lookup yields CDR1 SGHRS and CDR2 YFSETQ.

This clone is a singleton in its sample. The CDR3 here is CASSILLATGGELYGYTF. CDR3 coding DNA: TGTGCCAGCAGCATCTTACTAGCGACCGGAGGGGAACTCTATGGCTACACCTTC. The rearrangement links TRBV4-2 to TRBJ1-2, with D tentatively TRBD1 (5 bases). CDR3 length equals 18 residues. Germline CDR1 reads LGHNA; CDR2 reads YNFKEQ. Trimming removed 5 bases at V and 4 bases at J, with 26 bases between.

The rearrangement links TRBV20-1 to TRBJ2-7, with 8 bases identical to TRBD1. This CDR3 is built from 11 residues. Germline lookup yields CDR1 DFQATT and CDR2 SNEGSKA (reference sequence). The ends lost 5 bases at V and 5 bases at J; junction bases unmatched: 2. DNA for the CDR3: TGCAGTGCTCGGACAGGGCACGAGCAGTACTTC. Protein sequence: CSARTGHEQYF.

The V call is TRBV28, the J call TRBJ1-5; 12 bases match TRBD1. With 3 bases clipped from V and 7 bases from J, the junction kept 10 bases outside the gene matches. The CDR3 has 17 amino acids. Germline CDR1 reads MDHEN; CDR2 reads SYDVKM. The CDR3 loop is CASSFGGGQGAGQPQHF. CDR3 sequence (DNA): TGTGCCAGCAGTTTTGGCGGGGGACAGGGGGCGGGCCAGCCCCAGCATTTT.

V and J are TRBV18 and TRBJ2-3, with TRBD2 identical over 10 bases. The germline V gene encodes CDR1 KGHSH and CDR2 LQKENI. This CDR3 is 16 amino acids long. Trimming took 0 bases from V and 2 from J; bases not matched to a gene: 2. Here the CDR3 DNA reads TGTGCCAGCTCACCACCCAGCGGGAGGGTCACAGATACGCAGTATTTT. Its translation: CASSPPSGRVTDTQYF.

The chain carries TRBV2 and TRBJ1-3; D is uncertain. Germline lookup yields CDR1 SNHLY and CDR2 FYNNEI. Trimming took off 8 bases at V and 0 bases at J, with 11 bases between the two ends. CDR3 size: 14 residues. The CDR3 DNA reads as TGTGCCAGCGGTACGGGAACCTCTGGAAACACCATATATTTT. Amino acids: CASGTGTSGNTIYF. The full variable domain, rest sourced from reference TRBV2 and TRBJ1-3, is EPEVTQTPSHQVTQMGQEVILRCVPISNHLYFYWYRQILGQKVEFLVSFYNNEISEKSEIFDDQFSVERPDGSNFTLKIRSTKLEDSAMYFCASGTGTSGNTIYFGEGSWLTVV.

The chain employs TRBV18 and TRBJ2-7; 7 bases match TRBD2. V lost 1 base, J lost 0 bases, and 12 bases stayed unmatched. The CDR3 runs to 18 residues. The germline gives CDR1 KGHSH, CDR2 LQKENI. The CDR3 DNA sequence: TGTGCCAGCTCACCACTTCGGACTAGTATGATTAGCTCCTACGAGCAGTACTTC. Translating it yields CASSPLRTSMISSYEQYF.

The rearrangement uses TRBV10-3 and TRBJ1-6; tentatively, D is TRBD1 (5 bases). CDR3 length: 13 residues. Germline V gene sequence: CDR1 ENHRY, CDR2 SYGVKD. V was trimmed by 8 bases and J by 11 bases, leaving 16 bases between them. CDR3 sequence reads: CAIRSGVYTPLHF. Here the CDR3 DNA reads TGTGCCATCCGGTCGGGGGTTTATACACCCCTCCACTTT.

Remarks on this clone: The identical CDR3 is also encoded by other nucleotide sequences in the sample. The rearrangement joins TRBV5-4 to TRBJ1-6; 9 bases match TRBD1. The germline gives CDR1 SGHNT, CDR2 YYREEE (reference sequence). This CDR3 spans 14 amino acids. The ends lost 1 base at V and 8 bases at J; junction bases unmatched: 1. The CDR3 region has the DNA TGTGCCAGCAGCTTGACAGGGGGCGATTCACCCCTCCACTTT. The encoded protein is CASSLTGGDSPLHF.

This rearrangement joins TRBV5-5 to TRBJ2-5; 7 nucleotides line up with TRBD1. The CDR3 sequence is 14 residues long. Trimming took 2 bases from V and 0 from J; bases not matched to a gene: 1. Germline V gene sequence: CDR1 SGHKS, CDR2 YYEKEE (reference sequence). CDR3 sequence: CASSLGTDQETQYF. The CDR3 coding sequence is TGTGCCAGCAGCTTAGGGACAGACCAAGAGACCCAGTACTTC.

The V call is TRBV27, the J call TRBJ2-1, with a weak D call TRBD2 (5 bases). CDR3 size: 15 residues. Trimming took off 4 bases at V and 2 bases at J, with 12 bases between the two ends. Germline-derived CDR1 and CDR2 are MNHEY and SMNVEV (reference sequence). CDR3 protein: CASSSTGSAYNEQFF. As DNA, the CDR3 is TGTGCCAGCAGTTCCACGGGATCCGCCTACAATGAGCAGTTCTTC.

The J gene is TRBJ1-1, the V gene TRBV5-1; D is undetermined. Trimming removed 2 bases at V and 2 bases at J, with 13 bases between. Germline V lookup: CDR1 SGHRS, CDR2 YFSETQ. This CDR3 region has 15 residues. Written as DNA, the CDR3 is TGCGCCAGCAGCTTAGACACAAGGTTAAACACTGAAGCTTTCTTT. Its protein product is CASSLDTRLNTEAFF.

V gene TRBV7-9 combines with J gene TRBJ1-6, with D uncertain. The CDR3 extends over 15 amino acids. Germline CDR1 and CDR2: SEHNR and FQNEAQ (reference sequence). Deletions cut 4 bases from V and 4 bases from J, with 11 bases between. CDR3 sequence reads: CASSSLTEYNSPLHF. The CDR3 DNA reads as TGTGCCAGCAGCTCCCTGACGGAGTATAATTCACCCCTCCACTTT.

The chain combines TRBV7-9 with TRBJ2-7; D unresolved. Germline values: CDR1 SEHNR, CDR2 FQNEAQ (reference sequence). This CDR3 contains 13 residues. Deletions cut 5 bases from V and 6 bases from J, with 14 bases between. The CDR3 protein is CASSVMGLFEQYF. The CDR3 DNA follows: TGTGCCAGCAGCGTGATGGGCCTCTTCGAGCAGTACTTC.

This chain joins TRBV19 and TRBJ1-6; D gene ambiguous. The V and J ends lost 5 bases and 12 bases respectively, with 11 bases between them. Germline V gene lookup returns CDR1 LNHDA and CDR2 SQIVND (reference sequence). The CDR3 covers 12 residues. The CDR3 DNA is TGTGCCAGTAGTCTCCTCCGGGGACCCCTCCACTTT. As protein: CASSLLRGPLHF. Filled out from reference TRBV19 and TRBJ1-6, the complete variable domain reads DGGITQSPKYLFRKEGQNVTLSCEQNLNHDAMYWYRQDPGQGLRLIYYSQIVNDFQKGDIAEGYSVSREKKESFPLTVTSAQKNPTAFYLCASSLLRGPLHFGNGTRLTVT.

A few counts support this clone. V usage is TRBV5-1 and J usage is TRBJ2-1; D is perhaps TRBD1 (6 bases). Between the trimmed V and J ends, which lost 3 bases and 9 bases, there was a span of 13 bases. CDR3 length: 13 residues. Germline CDR1 is SGHRS and CDR2 is YFSETQ. The chain's CDR3 is CASSSEQGSEQFF. As DNA, the CDR3 is TGCGCCAGCAGCTCCGAACAGGGTAGTGAGCAGTTCTTC.

This clone came up once. The chain links TRBV30 to TRBJ1-1, with 8 positions matching TRBD1. J lost 11 bases, V lost 3 bases, and 5 bases had no gene match. Germline CDR1 is GTSNPN and CDR2 is SVGIG (reference sequence). The CDR3 totals 11 residues. The CDR3 sequence is CAWSLTGGAFF. Written as DNA, the CDR3 is TGTGCCTGGAGCCTAACAGGGGGGGCTTTCTTT.

The sample holds one count of this clone. The CDR3 sequence is CASKRQGSMNTEAFF. For the CDR3, the DNA is TGTGCCAGCAAGAGGCAGGGGAGTATGAACACTGAAGCTTTCTTT. The chain links TRBV27 to TRBJ1-1; a weak D match, TRBD1 (6 bases). CDR1 MNHEY and CDR2 SMNVEV come from the germline V gene (reference sequence). The germline V and J ends were trimmed by 7 bases and 0 bases, with 15 bases remaining between them. The CDR3 covers 15 residues.

The chain combines TRBV30 with TRBJ1-6; D may be TRBD1 (6 bases). CDR1 GTSNPN and CDR2 SVGIG come from the germline V gene (reference sequence). V was trimmed by 0 bases and J by 8 bases, leaving 8 bases between them. The CDR3 loop spans 13 amino acids. The CDR3 DNA follows: TGTGCCTGGAGTGTTGCAGGGGATTCACCCCTCCACTTT. Translated: CAWSVAGDSPLHF.